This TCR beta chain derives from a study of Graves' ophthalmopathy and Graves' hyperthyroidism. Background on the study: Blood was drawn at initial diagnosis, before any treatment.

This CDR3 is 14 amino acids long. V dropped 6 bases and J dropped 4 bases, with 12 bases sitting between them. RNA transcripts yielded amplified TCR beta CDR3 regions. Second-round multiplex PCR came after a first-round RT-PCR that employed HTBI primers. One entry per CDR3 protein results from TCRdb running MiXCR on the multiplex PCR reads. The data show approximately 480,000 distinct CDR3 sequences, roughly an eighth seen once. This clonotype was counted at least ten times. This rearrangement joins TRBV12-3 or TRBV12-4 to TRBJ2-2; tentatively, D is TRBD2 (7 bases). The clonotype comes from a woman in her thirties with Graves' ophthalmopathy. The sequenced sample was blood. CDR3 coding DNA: TGTGCCAGCAGCCCGGCGGGGGCCACCGGGGAGCTGTTTTTT. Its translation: CASSPAGATGELFF.